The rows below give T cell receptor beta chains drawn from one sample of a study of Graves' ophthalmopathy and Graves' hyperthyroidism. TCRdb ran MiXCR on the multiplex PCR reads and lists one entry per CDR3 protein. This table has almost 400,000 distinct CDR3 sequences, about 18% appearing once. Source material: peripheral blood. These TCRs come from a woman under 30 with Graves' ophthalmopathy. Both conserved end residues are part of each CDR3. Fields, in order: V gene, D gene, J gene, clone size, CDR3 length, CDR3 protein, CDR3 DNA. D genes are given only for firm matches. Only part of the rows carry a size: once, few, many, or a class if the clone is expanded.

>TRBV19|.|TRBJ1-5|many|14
CASSILVSNQPQHF
TGTGCCAGTAGTATTCTGGTGAGCAATCAGCCCCAGCATTTT
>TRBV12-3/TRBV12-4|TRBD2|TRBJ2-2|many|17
CASSFVAGSGNTGELFF
TGTGCCAGCAGTTTTGTAGCGGGGAGCGGGAACACCGGGGAGCTGTTTTTT
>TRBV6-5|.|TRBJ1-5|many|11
CASSYGAPQHF
TGTGCCAGCAGTTACGGTGCGCCCCAGCATTTT
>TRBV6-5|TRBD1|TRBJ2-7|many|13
CASKSTGLVEQYF
TGTGCCAGCAAGTCGACAGGGTTGGTCGAGCAGTACTTC
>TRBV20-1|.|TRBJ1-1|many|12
CSALQRGGGAFF
TGCAGTGCTCTTCAAAGAGGAGGTGGGGCTTTCTTT
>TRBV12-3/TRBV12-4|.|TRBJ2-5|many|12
CASSLRSGTQYF
TGTGCCAGCAGTTTGCGGTCGGGGACCCAGTACTTC
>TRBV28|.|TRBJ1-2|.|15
CASSSKGELAGGYTF
TGTGCCAGCAGTTCCAAGGGGGAACTGGCTGGCGGCTACACCTTC
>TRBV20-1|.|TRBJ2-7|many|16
CSAPPFPTGIQNEQYF
TGCAGTGCTCCCCCTTTCCCGACAGGCATTCAGAACGAGCAGTACTTC
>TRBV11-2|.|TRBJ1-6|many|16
CASSSADPRSNSPLHF
TGTGCCAGCAGCTCCGCGGATCCCCGAAGTAATTCACCCCTCCACTTT
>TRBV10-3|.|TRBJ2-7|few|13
CAISQDRLKRVLF
TGTGCCATCAGTCAAGACAGGCTTAAAAGAGTTTTATTC
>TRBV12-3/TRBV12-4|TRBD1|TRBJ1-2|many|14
CASSWGQGVGGYTF
TGTGCCAGCAGCTGGGGACAGGGGGTGGGCGGCTACACCTTC
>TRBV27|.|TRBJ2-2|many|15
CASSLFSGNTGELFF
TGTGCCAGCAGTTTATTTTCCGGGAACACCGGGGAGCTGTTTTTT
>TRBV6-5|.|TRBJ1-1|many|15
CASRLSWTVLTEAFF
TGTGCCAGCAGACTCTCTTGGACAGTATTAACTGAAGCTTTCTTT
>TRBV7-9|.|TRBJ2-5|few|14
CASSSSLVMETQYF
TGTGCCAGCAGCTCGTCCTTAGTCATGGAGACCCAGTACTTC
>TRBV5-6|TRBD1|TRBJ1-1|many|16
CASSWDRSLGHSEAFF
TGTGCCAGCAGCTGGGACAGGTCCCTCGGACACTCTGAAGCTTTCTTT
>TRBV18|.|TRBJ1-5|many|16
CASSPVEGSMNQPQHF
TGTGCCAGCTCACCGGTGGAAGGTAGTATGAATCAGCCCCAGCATTTT
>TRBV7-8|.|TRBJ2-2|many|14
CASSPRDVTGELFF
TGTGCCAGCAGCCCCAGGGATGTTACCGGGGAGCTGTTTTTT
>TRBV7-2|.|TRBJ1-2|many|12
CASSAQSYGYTF
TGTGCCAGCAGCGCACAGTCCTATGGCTACACCTTC
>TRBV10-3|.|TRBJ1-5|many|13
CAIGAGEDQPQHF
TGTGCCATCGGGGCAGGGGAGGATCAGCCCCAGCATTTT
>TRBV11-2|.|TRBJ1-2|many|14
CASTTGTENYGYTF
TGTGCCAGCACCACGGGGACGGAAAACTATGGCTACACCTTC
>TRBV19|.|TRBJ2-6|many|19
CASSIDGASRRAGANVLTF
TGTGCCAGTAGTATAGATGGGGCTTCTCGGAGGGCTGGGGCCAACGTCCTGACTTTC
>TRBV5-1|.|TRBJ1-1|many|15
CASSLIGEGNTEAFF
TGCGCCAGCAGCTTGATTGGGGAGGGGAACACTGAAGCTTTCTTT
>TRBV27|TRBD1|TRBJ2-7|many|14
CASSLVGGGREQYF
TGTGCCAGCAGTTTGGTAGGGGGCGGGCGCGAGCAGTACTTC
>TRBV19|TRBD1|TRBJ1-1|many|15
CASTAGGFMNTEAFF
TGTGCCAGTACGGCAGGGGGGTTTATGAACACTGAAGCTTTCTTT
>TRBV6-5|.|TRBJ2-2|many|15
CAGSYLQGYTGELFF
TGTGCCGGCAGTTACTTACAGGGTTACACCGGGGAGCTGTTTTTT
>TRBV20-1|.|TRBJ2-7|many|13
CSADSGLSYEQYF
TGCAGTGCGGACTCGGGACTCTCCTACGAGCAGTACTTC
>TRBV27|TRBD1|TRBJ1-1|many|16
CASSSPRGRGNTEAFF
TGTGCCAGCAGTTCCCCGAGGGGGCGGGGGAACACTGAAGCTTTCTTT
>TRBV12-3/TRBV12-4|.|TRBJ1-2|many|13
CASSLRQGHGYTF
TGTGCCAGCAGTTTGCGGCAGGGGCATGGCTACACCTTC
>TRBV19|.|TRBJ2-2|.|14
CASRPIPRPGELFF
TGTGCCAGCCGACCCATCCCGCGGCCCGGGGAGCTGTTTTTT
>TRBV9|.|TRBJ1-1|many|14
CASTPPTGNTEAFF
TGTGCCAGCACCCCCCCAACAGGGAACACTGAAGCTTTCTTT
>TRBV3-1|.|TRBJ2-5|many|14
CASSQGTPRETQYF
TGTGCCAGCAGCCAAGGGACCCCTCGAGAGACCCAGTACTTC
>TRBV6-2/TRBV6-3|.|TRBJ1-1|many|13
CASMDNMNTEAFF
TGTGCCAGCATGGACAACATGAACACTGAAGCTTTCTTT
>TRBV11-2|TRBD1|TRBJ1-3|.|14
CASSLEDVKTGAAF
TGTGCCAGCAGCTTAGAGGATGTAAAGACAGGGGCAGCGTTT
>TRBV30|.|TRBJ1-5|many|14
CAWSVQSGNQPQHF
TGTGCCTGGAGTGTACAGAGCGGCAATCAGCCCCAGCATTTT
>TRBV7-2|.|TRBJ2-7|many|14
CASSLTFSSYEQYF
TGTGCCAGCAGCCTGACCTTTAGCTCCTACGAGCAGTACTTC
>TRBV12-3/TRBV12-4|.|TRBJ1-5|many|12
CASSFLWRPQHF
TGTGCCAGCAGTTTTCTCTGGAGGCCCCAGCATTTT
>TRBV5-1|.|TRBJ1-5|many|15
CASSFAGGSNQPQHF
TGCGCCAGCAGCTTCGCCGGGGGTAGCAATCAGCCCCAGCATTTT
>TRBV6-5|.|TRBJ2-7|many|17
CASSYSRRRAATYEQYF
TGTGCCAGCAGTTACTCGAGAAGGAGGGCCGCTACGTACGAGCAGTACTTC
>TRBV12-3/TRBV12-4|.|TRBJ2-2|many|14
CASSLGGNTGELFF
TGTGCCAGCAGTTTAGGGGGCAACACCGGGGAGCTGTTTTTT
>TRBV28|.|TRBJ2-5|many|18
CASSDNPLTHRTKETQYF
TGTGCCAGCAGCGACAACCCACTGACCCACCGGACGAAAGAGACCCAGTACTTC
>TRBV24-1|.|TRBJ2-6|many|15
CATSDPRPPANVLTF
TGTGCCACCAGTGATCCTAGACCCCCGGCCAACGTCCTGACTTTC